This T cell receptor (beta chain) appears in the sequencing data of a study of cytomegalovirus exposure and HLA in healthy donors. General observations from the study: Per a later analysis, about 17,000 TCR beta sequences showed association with HLA alleles at 0.05 false discovery rate. Three chains linked to CMV were shown in vitro to be specific for CMV antigens.

Comment on this clone: Its antigen remains unidentified.

V was trimmed by 5 bases and J by 0 bases, leaving 7 bases between them. The CDR3 sequence is 13 residues long. Per the germline V gene, CDR1 is SGHVS and CDR2 is FNYEAQ. The PCR was carried out with 60 Vbeta primers and 13 Jbeta primers. This table comes from immunoSEQ multiplex PCR, and its TCRdb copy is limited to in-frame clones, with some not included. In the table there are under 150,000 clones, about four fifths of which are singletons. This TCR was recovered from a woman aged 18-30 years in good health and CMV-seronegative. Sequencing was carried out using PBMCs. This chain connects TRBV7-6 to TRBJ1-1; D not certain. CDR3 sequence (DNA): TGTGCCAGCAGCCCGCAGATGAACACTGAAGCTTTCTTT. This sequence encodes CASSPQMNTEAFF.